This T cell receptor (beta chain) was recovered during a study of siplizumab effects on memory and regulatory T cells. TCRdb's copy holds only in-frame clones and misses some; the assay was immunoSEQ multiplex PCR. Of 6,500 to 8,500 clones listed, roughly 65% are singletons. Germline V gene data show CDR1 as SGHRS and CDR2 as YFSETQ. CDR3 size: 14 residues. Trimming removed 0 bases at V and 3 bases at J, with 9 bases between. Overall study findings and caveats: Naive T cells appeared more diverse than memory cells and seemed to be major alloresponse contributors. Alloreactive sequences whose origin lay in unstimulated CD4+ memory cells were significantly reduced by siplizumab. Among mappable alloreactive CD4+ clones, the Treg-derived fraction averaged nearly 70% with siplizumab versus roughly 27% in controls. Roughly 75-97% of dividing CD4+ or CD8+ clones were without an attributable naive or memory phenotype.

Details on this clone: The antigen is undetermined.

The material sequenced was effector memory CD8+ T cells sorted from blood. As to subset: unstimulated CD8+ effector memory T cells. The receptor was isolated from a human donor in good health. This chain links TRBV5-1 with TRBJ1-1; D is possibly TRBD1 (5 bases). CDR3 residues: CASSLGGADTEAFF. In DNA form, the CDR3 reads TGCGCCAGCAGCTTGGGAGGGGCGGACACTGAAGCTTTCTTT. Complete variable domain (other parts from reference TRBV5-1 and TRBJ1-1): KAGVTQTPRYLIKTRGQQVTLSCSPISGHRSVSWYQQTPGQGLQFLFEYFSETQRNKGNFPGRFSGRQFSNSRSEMNVSTLELGDSALYLCASSLGGADTEAFFGQGTRLTVV.